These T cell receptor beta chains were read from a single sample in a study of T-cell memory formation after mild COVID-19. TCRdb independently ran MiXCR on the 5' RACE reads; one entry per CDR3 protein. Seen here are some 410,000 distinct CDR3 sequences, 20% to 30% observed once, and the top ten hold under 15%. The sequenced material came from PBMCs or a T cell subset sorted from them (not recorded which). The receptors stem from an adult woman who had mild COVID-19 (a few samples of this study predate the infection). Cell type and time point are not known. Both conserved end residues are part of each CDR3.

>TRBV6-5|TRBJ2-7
CASSLGGTGGNEQYF
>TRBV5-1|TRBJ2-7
CASSLSTSGISYEQYF
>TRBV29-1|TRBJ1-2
CSVEAGQTINYGYTF
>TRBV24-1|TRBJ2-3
CATSEPRADQADTQYF
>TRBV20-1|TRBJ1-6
CSARRGGTGDSPLHF
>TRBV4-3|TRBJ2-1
CASSQSRTVNEQFF
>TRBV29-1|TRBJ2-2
CSVRQGAGELFF
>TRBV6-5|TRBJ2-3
CASSQQGPDTQYF
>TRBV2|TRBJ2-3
CASSTAGPTDTQYF
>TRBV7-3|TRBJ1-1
CASSSRPGRNTEAFF
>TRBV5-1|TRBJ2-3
CASTPLATDTQYF
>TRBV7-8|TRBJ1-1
CASSEANTEAFF